The 13 T cell receptor beta chains in this list originate from one sample, sequenced in a study of T cells in Graves' hyperthyroidism and ophthalmopathy. Amplification of TCR beta CDR3 regions used RNA as the template. First-round RT-PCR of the TCR CDR3 relied on the HTBI primer set. TCRdb re-analysed the multiplex PCR reads in MiXCR, keeping a single row per CDR3 protein. Of over 700,000 distinct CDR3 sequences listed, 15% to 20% are singletons. The sample was blood. These receptors were taken from a woman between 45 and 65 years old with Graves' hyperthyroidism that later progressed to Graves' ophthalmopathy.

The chain couples TRBV5-1 to TRBJ2-5, with TRBD1 matching 7 bases. Unmatched junction bases numbered 10, after V lost 0 bases and J lost 5 bases. Per the germline V gene, CDR1 is SGHRS and CDR2 is YFSETQ. The CDR3 totals 16 residues. CDR3 amino acids: CASSLEKLTGLETQYF. CDR3 bases: TGCGCCAGCAGCTTGGAAAAACTGACAGGGTTGGAGACCCAGTACTTC.

There are a few counts of this clonotype. The genes are TRBV29-1 and TRBJ2-2; the match to TRBD2 covers 13 bases. Germline values: CDR1 SQVTM, CDR2 ANQGSEA. The CDR3 runs 17 residues. V was pared by 0 bases and J by 3 bases, with 4 bases of the junction left unmatched. CDR3 DNA sequence: TGCAGCGTTGAAGATCCCGGACTAGCGGGGGACACCGGGGAGCTGTTTTTT. Its protein is CSVEDPGLAGDTGELFF.

A note on this clonotype: A read error may be the cause here, since a much bigger clone is one base away. The missing conserved phenylalanine or tryptophan at the end of this CDR3 makes a read error likely. J is TRBJ2-7 and V is TRBV12-3 or TRBV12-4, with 12 bases that match TRBD1. J gave up 6 bases and V 5 bases, and 5 bases lay outside the gene matches. CDR3 length equals 14 residues. This chain's CDR3 is CASSHWDRGLEQYL. In nucleotides, the CDR3 is TGTGCCAGCAGTCATTGGGACAGGGGGCTCGAGCAGTACCTC.

This clonotype has just a few counts. The chain joins TRBV2 to TRBJ2-7; 7 bases line up with TRBD1. V trimming: 5 bases; J trimming: 7 bases; junction bases outside the gene matches: 11. From germline, CDR1 is SNHLY and CDR2 FYNNEI. This CDR3 region has 14 residues. The CDR3 here is CASSTGTVKREQYF. In nucleotides, the CDR3 is TGTGCCAGCAGTACCGGGACAGTCAAGAGGGAGCAGTACTTC.

The rearrangement joins TRBV5-1 to TRBJ2-3; 13 bases align to TRBD2. There are 17 residues in the CDR3. Germline lookup yields CDR1 SGHRS and CDR2 YFSETQ. Trimming at V came to 4 bases and at J to 6 bases, leaving 11 bases not matched to a gene. Written as DNA, the CDR3 is TGCGCCAGCAGCCATGCCCAACTAGCGGGGGGGATGGATACGCAGTATTTT. Protein sequence: CASSHAQLAGGMDTQYF.

Of note for this clonotype: A clone one base away is much larger, so this may be a read error. The V gene is TRBV3-1, the J gene TRBJ2-1, with 12 bases fitting TRBD2. CDR3 length equals 17 residues. CDR1 LGHDT and CDR2 YNNKEL come from the germline V gene (reference sequence). The DNA for the CDR3 is TGTGCCAGCGGCCAAGAATTAGGACTAGCGGGGTACAATGAGCAGTTCTTC. This codes for CASGQELGLAGYNEQFF.

The CDR3 spells CASSQESQVGQSSSYNSPLHF. CDR3 in DNA: TGTGCCAGCAGCCAAGAATCCCAGGTCGGGCAGAGCAGCTCCTATAATTCACCCCTCCACTTT. The chain combines TRBV4-2 with TRBJ1-6; D is unclear. Germline CDR1 is LGHNA and CDR2 is YNFKEQ. Trimming took 0 bases from V and 0 from J, leaving 21 bases between them. The CDR3 runs to 21 residues.

Only a few counts were recorded for this clonotype. The J gene is TRBJ2-5, the V gene TRBV28; TRBD1 is a possible D gene (5 bases). V gave up 2 bases and J gave up 6 bases, with 13 bases separating them. CDR1 and CDR2 (germline): MDHEN, SYDVKM. The CDR3 is 14 amino acids. The DNA for the CDR3 is TGTGCCAGCAGTTTACGCAGGGATGTTCAGACCCAGTACTTC. Translating gives CASSLRRDVQTQYF.

The chain joins TRBV7-2 to TRBJ2-1; possible D gene TRBD2, 5 bases. The CDR3 is 13 residues long. The V end was cut by 6 bases, the J end by 2 bases, with 8 bases between. CDR1 is SGHTA, CDR2 FQGNSA, per germline. CDR3 in DNA: TGTGCCAGCAGGACCGGGACCTACAATGAGCAGTTCTTC. Encoded protein: CASRTGTYNEQFF.

A single count supports this clonotype. The CDR3 loop reads CASSSVQGTGELFF. The CDR3 DNA sequence: TGTGCCAGCAGTTCCGTACAGGGGACCGGGGAGCTGTTTTTT. The chain is built from TRBV6-5 and TRBJ2-2; 7 bases line up with TRBD1. Germline V gene lookup returns CDR1 MNHEY and CDR2 SVGAGI. Trimming at V came to 4 bases and at J to 5 bases, leaving 4 bases not matched to a gene. The CDR3 has 14 amino acids.

This clonotype was seen ten or more times. J is TRBJ2-3 and V is TRBV12-3 or TRBV12-4; 9 bases agree with TRBD1. The CDR3 is made up of 15 amino acids. With V trimmed by 6 bases and J by 4 bases, 8 bases remained unmatched. CDR3 loop: CASSLTGGGADTQYF. CDR3 coding DNA: TGTGCCAGCAGCCTTACAGGGGGCGGCGCAGATACGCAGTATTTT.

V is TRBV27 and J is TRBJ1-1; maybe TRBD1 (6 bases). This CDR3 has 13 residues. The ends were cut back, 6 bases at V and 8 bases at J, with 16 bases in the middle. Germline CDR1 reads MNHEY; CDR2 reads SMNVEV (reference sequence). The CDR3 here is CASRMRQGWEAFF. CDR3 bases: TGTGCCAGCAGGATGAGGCAGGGGTGGGAAGCTTTCTTT.

In the case of this clonotype: The junction departs from the called germline gene at one end, perhaps through a read error. CDR3 sequence (DNA): TGTGCCAGCAGCTTGTCATTCCGCACAGATACGCTGTATTTT. Translation gives CASSLSFRTDTLYF. The chain is built from TRBV6-1 and TRBJ2-3; no reliable D call. The CDR3 has 14 amino acids. Germline lookup yields CDR1 MNHNS and CDR2 SASEGT.